The clone carrying this T cell receptor (beta chain) showed up many times. The antigen is unknown. This specimen belongs to a study of metastatic and nonmetastatic thyroid tumors. Study summary: Samples came from malignant and benign thyroid patients, and repertoires were compared across blood and tumor or nodule tissue. General study findings and limits: Reportedly, malignant thyroid tumors had significantly higher TCR beta diversity than benign nodules, in blood and tumor.

The entire patient cohort was treatment-naive prior to thyroid surgery. This CDR3 is built from 14 residues. The ends lost 4 bases at V and 14 bases at J; junction bases unmatched: 16. CDR1 SGHRS and CDR2 YFSETQ come from the germline V gene. TCRdb re-called clones via MiXCR from the PCR reads. This sample has some 20,000 clones; around 17% occur once, and the top ten carry roughly 18%. This TCR was sampled from a male donor with papillary thyroid cancer or a benign thyroid nodule (not recorded which). Some clones in this sample may be carry-over from other donors' samples. Sequenced: blood. The gene calls are TRBV5-1 and TRBJ1-2, with 8 bases identical to TRBD1. The DNA for the CDR3 is TGCGCCAGCAGCCCCAGCCAGGGGGCAGGAGGGTGGACCTTC. Its protein product is CASSPSQGAGGWTF.